This TCR beta chain originates from a study of cytomegalovirus exposure and HLA in healthy donors. Study-wide results and limits: There were reportedly fewer N-insertions in an Asian-associated ancestry cluster than the approximately 670-donor mean, in a later analysis. An analysis that was carried out later associated about 17,000 TCR beta sequences with HLA alleles at 0.05 false discovery rate. Some public TCRs appeared in many individuals, while most sequences were rare. Later analysis found that TCR beta chains associated with HLA were more clonally expanded than other, equally common chains.

Regarding this clone: Its cognate antigen is unknown.

Looked up from germline, CDR1 is LNHDA and CDR2 is SQIVND (reference sequence). The CDR3 runs 14 residues. The V and J ends lost 9 bases and 3 bases respectively, with 16 bases between them. Use of 60 Vbeta and 13 Jbeta primers characterized the PCR. The assay was immunoSEQ multiplex PCR, and TCRdb's table has in-frame clones only and misses some. The table has 95,000 or so clones, approximately 80% seen once. The specimen sequenced was PBMCs. The sequence derives from a woman aged 65 to 85 in good health and CMV-seropositive. This sequence joins TRBV19 and TRBJ2-3; tentative D call: TRBD2 (6 bases). Here the CDR3 reads CASQRAGLTDTQYF. The CDR3 DNA follows: TGTGCCAGCCAGCGGGCAGGGCTGACAGATACGCAGTATTTT.